The entry below gives a single T cell receptor beta chain sequence along with its context. The clone's antigen remains unknown. Base qualities are missing; no much larger clone stands one base away. This entry comes from a study of CD8 T cells in Susac syndrome (dated by TCRdb to about 2019). For the study in its entirety: Repertoire sequencing was used to test whether CD8+ T cell activation and differentiation in Susac syndrome was antigen driven. General findings and caveats noted by the study authors: The study acknowledged that relatively few individuals were included in the TCR sequencing and HLA analysis.

The CDR3, from cysteine to phenylalanine, totals 13 residues. Solely the CDR3 DNA is kept, with 39 bases framed from the first base. Sequences MDHEN (CDR1) and SYDVKM (CDR2) are obtained from the germline V gene. The junction shows trimming of 4 bases on V and 7 bases on J, plus 11 bases between the germline ends. RNA was extracted using the RNeasy kit, and about 0.45 to 1 ug of the RNA was reverse transcribed with random hexamers. The immunoSEQ multiplex PCR assay, covering 54 Vbeta and 13 Jbeta segments, was used to amplify TCR beta CDR3 regions. To correct PCR amplification bias, a synthetic template baseline was used for both primer optimization and computational correction. On the authors' methods: Reads were assigned to V, D and J genes according to IMGT and analyzed in immunoSEQ Analyzer, with only productive sequences retained. To calculate clonality, Shannon entropy was normalized by log2 of the number of productive unique sequences and then subtracted from one. For each patient and control, public and private clones were evaluated among the 100 most prevalent clones. Clones were defined as Susac-specific if absent from the healthy and MS cohorts, from 1052 published viral clones and from other ImmuneACCESS disease sequences. TCRdb passed the public sequencing reads through fastp at Q25 and MiXCR, retaining productive beta sequences. Each record represents a unique CDR3 protein, reported with the most common genes and DNA among its rows. For this entry, the V and J calls and clone size follow TCRdb and not the study's own pipeline. The sample profile shows about 210,000 distinct CDR3 sequences; 95% of them were found once. The ten largest clones represent 0.08% to 0.095% of the sample.

High-throughput TCR beta sequencing profiled peripheral blood CD8+ and CD4+ T cells from healthy donors, Susac syndrome patients and multiple sclerosis patients. The multiple sclerosis controls were treatment-naive patients whose relapsing-remitting disease, either stable or active, fulfilled the revised McDonald criteria. Bulk CD8+ and CD4+ T cells were purified by magnetic negative isolation, whereas CD8+ TEMRA cells were enriched by FACS. Blood was collected in EDTA tubes and processed within 24 hours, with PBMCs isolated through density gradient centrifugation. PBMCs intended for TCR sequencing were cryopreserved in liquid nitrogen and thawed later in a water bath at 37 degrees C. A purity of at least 90% was achieved for sorted or isolated CD4+, CD8+ and CD8+ TEMRA cells.

Recombination linked TRBV28 to TRBJ1-5, with the D segment identity uncertain. The sequenced material came from CD4+ T cells from PBMCs. This TCR was sampled from a human donor with multiple sclerosis. This receptor carries the CDR3 CASSSVGPQPQHF. The DNA sequence is as follows: TGTGCCAGCAGTTCGGTCGGCCCGCAGCCCCAGCATTTT.